This T cell receptor (beta chain) was captured in a study of PD-1 blockade in classical Hodgkin lymphoma. Trimming took off 6 bases at V and 5 bases at J, with 15 bases between the two ends. The CDR3 is 13 residues long. CDR1 and CDR2 from the germline V gene are SGHRS and YFSETQ. Brentuximab vedotin exposure varied among the patients, all of whom had relapsed after autologous stem cell transplantation. TCRdb's table, derived via immunoSEQ multiplex PCR, lists solely in-frame clones and lacks some. The data hold 72,000 or so clones, with under 95% observed a single time. This TCR was sampled from a human donor with classical Hodgkin lymphoma. This rearrangement joins TRBV5-1 to TRBJ2-7; no firm D call. Sequencing used peripheral blood mononuclear cells (PBMCs), obtained at baseline. The CDR3 region has the DNA TGCGCCAGCACTGCTTCAAATCGGGACGAGCAGTACTTC. Encoded protein: CASTASNRDEQYF.